This T cell receptor beta chain was sequenced for a study of shared clonotypes between healthy human individuals. Looked up from germline, CDR1 is SGHVS and CDR2 is FQNEAQ. V was cut by 5 bases and J by 1 base, with 12 bases left in between. This CDR3 is 15 amino acids long. Naive CD8 populations comprised CD45RO-negative cells positively selected for CCR7, excluding terminally differentiated effector memory CD45RA+ cells. Every subset's genomic DNA went evenly onto several immunoSEQ plates. Clones were sequenced by immunoSEQ multiplex PCR, and TCRdb holds only the in-frame ones, with some missing. The table has about 550,000 clones, 95% to 96% seen once.

Material: naive CD8+ T cells sorted from blood. The chain recombines TRBV7-8 with TRBJ2-4; D is perhaps TRBD1 (5 bases). The receptor comes from a woman younger than 45 in good health. The CDR3 DNA is TGTGCCAGCAGCGGGGCCTGGAAGGCCAAAAACATTCAGTACTTC. This encodes CASSGAWKAKNIQYF.